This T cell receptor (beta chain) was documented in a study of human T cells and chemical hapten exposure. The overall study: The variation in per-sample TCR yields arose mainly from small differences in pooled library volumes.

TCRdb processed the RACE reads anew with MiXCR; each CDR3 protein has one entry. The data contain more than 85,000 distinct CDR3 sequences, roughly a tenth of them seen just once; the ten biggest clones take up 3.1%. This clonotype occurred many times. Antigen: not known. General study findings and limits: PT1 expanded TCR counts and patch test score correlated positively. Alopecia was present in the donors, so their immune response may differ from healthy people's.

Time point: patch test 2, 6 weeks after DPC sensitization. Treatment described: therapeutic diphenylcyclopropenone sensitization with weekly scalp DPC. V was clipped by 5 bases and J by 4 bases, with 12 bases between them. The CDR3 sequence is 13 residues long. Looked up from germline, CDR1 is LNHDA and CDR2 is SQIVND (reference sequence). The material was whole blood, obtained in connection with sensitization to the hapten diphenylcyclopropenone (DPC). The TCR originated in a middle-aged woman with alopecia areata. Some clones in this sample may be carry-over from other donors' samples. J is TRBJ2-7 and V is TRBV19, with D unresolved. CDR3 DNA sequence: TGTGCCAGTAGTCCAGGTTCGAGATACGAGCAGTACTTC. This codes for CASSPGSRYEQYF.